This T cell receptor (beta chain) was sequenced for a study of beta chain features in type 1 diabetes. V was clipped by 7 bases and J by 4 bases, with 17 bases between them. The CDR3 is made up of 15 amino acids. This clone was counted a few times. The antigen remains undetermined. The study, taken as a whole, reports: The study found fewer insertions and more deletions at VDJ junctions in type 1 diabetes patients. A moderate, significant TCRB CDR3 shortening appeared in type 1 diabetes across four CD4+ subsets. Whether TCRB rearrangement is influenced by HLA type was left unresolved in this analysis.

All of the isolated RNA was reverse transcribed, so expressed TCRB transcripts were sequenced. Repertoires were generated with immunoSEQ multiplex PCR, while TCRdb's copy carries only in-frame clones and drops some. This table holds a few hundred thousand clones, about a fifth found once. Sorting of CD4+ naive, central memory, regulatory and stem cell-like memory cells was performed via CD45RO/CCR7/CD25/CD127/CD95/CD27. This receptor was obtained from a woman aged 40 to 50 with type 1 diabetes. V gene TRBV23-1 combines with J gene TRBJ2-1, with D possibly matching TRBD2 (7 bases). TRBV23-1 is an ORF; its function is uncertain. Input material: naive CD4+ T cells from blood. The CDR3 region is CASTVGGGKYNEQFF. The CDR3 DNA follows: TGCGCCAGCACCGTGGGAGGGGGGAAGTACAATGAGCAGTTCTTC.